This T cell receptor (beta chain) was sequenced in a study of T cells after posttransplantation cyclophosphamide. Study-wide findings and caveats: TRB overlap between skin or GI tissue T cells and blood was limited. After PTCy, TRB diversity resembled that of CNI/methotrexate controls. Donor CD8+ memory clones often dominated recipient blood repertoires at later times.

In the case of this clone: Its antigen is still unknown.

The related graft donor's blood sample was taken on the day of bone marrow donation. The repertoire was sequenced with immunoSEQ multiplex PCR; TCRdb's copy has only in-frame clones and lacks some. The data contain 11,000 to 15,000 clones, approximately 73% of them singletons. Germline loops: CDR1 SEHNR, CDR2 FQNEAQ (reference sequence). The CDR3 spans 15 residues. The receptor was derived from a man aged 50 or older. The sample taken for sequencing was memory CD4+ T cells sorted from PBMCs. The chain links TRBV7-9 to TRBJ2-5; 8 bases match TRBD1. The last part of the DNA fits TRBJ2-7 better; the J call may be wrong. The CDR3 spells CASSLHRTGFDEQYF. As DNA, the CDR3 is TGTGCCAGCAGTTTACACCGGACAGGGTTTGACGAGCAGTACTTC.